The 30 T cell receptor beta chains listed next were all sequenced from one sample in a study of T cells in Graves' hyperthyroidism and ophthalmopathy. The TCR beta CDR3 regions underwent amplification using RNA transcripts as the source. Researchers ran a first-round RT-PCR on the TCR CDR3 using the HTBI primer set. One entry per CDR3 protein, called by TCRdb with MiXCR from the multiplex PCR reads. This sample yields about 720,000 distinct CDR3 sequences, of which around 20% are seen a single time; over 15% belongs to the top ten. Sequencing used blood. These receptors were obtained from a woman in her forties or fifties with Graves' hyperthyroidism that later progressed to Graves' ophthalmopathy.

This clonotype has at least ten counts. The CDR3 protein is CSASPGQGYNEQFF. As DNA, the CDR3 is TGCAGTGCTAGCCCGGGACAGGGCTACAATGAGCAGTTCTTC. The chain uses TRBV20-1 and TRBJ2-1; TRBD1 matches 9 bases. Germline values: CDR1 DFQATT, CDR2 SNEGSKA (reference sequence). CDR3 length: 14 amino acids. V lost 3 bases to trimming and J lost 3 bases; unmatched junction nucleotides: 3.

V and J are TRBV7-8 and TRBJ2-5; D possibly corresponds to TRBD2 (5 bases). V lost 0 bases and J 2 bases, leaving 7 bases between the germline ends. Germline V gene lookup returns CDR1 SGHVS and CDR2 FQNEAQ. The CDR3 loop spans 14 amino acids. In DNA, the CDR3 is TGTGCCAGCAGCTTAGCCGGGGAACAAGAGACCCAGTACTTC. Translated, it gives CASSLAGEQETQYF.

This chain links TRBV4-1 with TRBJ2-3, with 14 bases matching TRBD2. The V gene's germline CDR1 is MGHRA and CDR2 YSYEKL. Germline trimming cut 4 bases from V and 6 bases from J; bases unmatched to any gene: 6. The CDR3 loop spans 16 amino acids. The CDR3 DNA reads TGCGCCAGCAGCCCGGGACTAGCGGGGGAAATTGATACGCAGTATTTT. This sequence encodes CASSPGLAGEIDTQYF.

This clonotype was recorded many times. V usage is TRBV6-1 and J usage is TRBJ1-6, with TRBD1 matching over 7 bases. Germline V gene data show CDR1 as MNHNS and CDR2 as SASEGT. The length of the CDR3 is 14 residues. J was trimmed by 7 bases and V by 3 bases; bases with no gene match: 3. CDR3: CASSERDSNSPLHF. The CDR3 DNA reads TGTGCCAGCAGTGAGCGGGACAGCAATTCACCCCTCCACTTT.

A remark on this clonotype: Likely a read error: the CDR3 ends without its conserved phenylalanine or tryptophan. The chain employs TRBV6-2 or TRBV6-3 and TRBJ1-3, with 7 bases fitting TRBD1. Germline V gene sequence: CDR1 MNHEY, CDR2 SVGEGT. The CDR3 loop spans 15 amino acids. With V trimmed by 5 bases and J by 4 bases, 8 bases remained unmatched. The DNA of the CDR3 is TGTGCCAGCAGTGCGGAAGGGACAGTGGGAAACACCATATATCTT. Protein product: CASSAEGTVGNTIYL.

This clonotype occurred a few times. V and J are TRBV29-1 and TRBJ1-5; 9 bases fit TRBD1. With V trimmed by 7 bases and J by 2 bases, 6 bases remained unmatched. This CDR3 has 14 amino acids. Germline V gene lookup returns CDR1 SQVTM and CDR2 ANQGSEA. CDR3 in DNA: TGCAGCGCCGTGACAGGGGGGGGCAATCAGCCCCAGCATTTT. Its translation: CSAVTGGGNQPQHF.

This clonotype was detected only a few times. This chain uses TRBV5-1 with TRBJ2-1; TRBD2 might be the D (6 bases). The CDR3 extends over 15 amino acids. Germline V CDR1 and CDR2: SGHRS, YFSETQ. The V end was cut by 0 bases, the J end by 7 bases, with 14 bases between. CDR3 sequence (DNA): TGCGCCAGCAGCTTGGAGCGGGCCGCCTGGAATGAGCAGTTCTTC. This translates into CASSLERAAWNEQFF.

This clonotype has just a few counts. The rearrangement joins TRBV7-9 to TRBJ2-3; the match to TRBD2 covers 10 bases. Germline V gives CDR1 SEHNR, CDR2 FQNEAQ (reference sequence). The junction had 4 bases not matched to a gene; V was cut back by 0 bases and J by 4 bases. CDR3 size: 16 residues. The CDR3 protein is CASSLASSGGPDTQYF. In DNA, the CDR3 is TGTGCCAGCAGCTTAGCGTCTAGCGGGGGCCCAGATACGCAGTATTTT.

There are many counts of this clonotype. The genes are TRBV6-1 and TRBJ2-7; possible D gene TRBD2, 6 bases. Germline V CDR1 and CDR2: MNHNS, SASEGT. Trimming took off 3 bases at V and 4 bases at J, with 13 bases between the two ends. The CDR3 is 14 amino acids. The CDR3 nucleotides read TGTGCCAGCAGTGACTGGTCCGCGGGGTACGAGCAGTACTTC. It is translated as CASSDWSAGYEQYF.

Here the CDR3 reads CASRPQGRSQETQYF. The CDR3 coding sequence is TGTGCCAGCAGACCCCAGGGCCGGAGCCAAGAGACCCAGTACTTC. This chain connects TRBV6-1 to TRBJ2-5, with a weak D call TRBD1 (5 bases). The V gene lost 6 bases and the J gene lost 1 base, with 15 bases spanning the gap. The CDR3 consists of 15 residues. Germline V CDR1 and CDR2: MNHNS, SASEGT.

In DNA, the CDR3 is TGTGCCAGCAGTTTATCGTGGGGGTCTGGGGCCAACGTCCTGACTTTC. Translated, it gives CASSLSWGSGANVLTF. The chain recombines TRBV12-3 or TRBV12-4 with TRBJ2-6; D could derive from TRBD1 or TRBD2 (5 bases each). The CDR3 is made up of 16 amino acids. V lost 2 bases to trimming and J lost 1 base, with 9 bases between them.

Comments on this clonotype: It is likely a read error, because the conserved phenylalanine at the end of the CDR3 is missing. V usage is TRBV3-1 and J usage is TRBJ1-5; D is undetermined. Trimming removed 1 base from V and 3 bases from J, with 4 bases in between. Germline assignment: CDR1 LGHDT and CDR2 YNNKEL (reference sequence). The CDR3 totals 13 residues. DNA of the CDR3: TGTGCCAGCAGCCAAGGTCCCAATCAGCCCCAGCATTCT. Protein: CASSQGPNQPQHS.

This chain uses TRBV11-2 with TRBJ1-4; D uncertain. V was pared by 10 bases and J by 0 bases, with 15 bases between. Germline V CDR1 and CDR2: SGHAT, FQNNGV. This CDR3 comprises 15 residues. CDR3 DNA sequence: TGTGCCACCAGATTGACGGGTGCAACTAATGAAAAACTGTTTTTT. Its translation is CATRLTGATNEKLFF.

The chain couples TRBV7-2 to TRBJ2-1; D is ambiguous. Germline V gene data show CDR1 as SGHTA and CDR2 as FQGNSA. Trimming cost V 1 base and J 2 bases, with 9 bases left between them. The CDR3 is 15 residues long. CDR3 in amino acids: CASSLVSFPYNEQFF. CDR3 nucleotides: TGTGCCAGCAGCTTAGTCTCTTTCCCCTACAATGAGCAGTTCTTC.

This clonotype was recorded a few times. V is TRBV29-1 and J is TRBJ2-7; no clear D gene. Per germline, CDR1 SQVTM and CDR2 ANQGSEA. Trimming shortened V by 3 bases and J by 2 bases, and 11 bases separated the two germline ends. This CDR3 has 13 amino acids. CDR3 sequence reads: CSVDQSGAYEQYF. In DNA, the CDR3 is TGCAGCGTTGATCAATCCGGAGCCTACGAGCAGTACTTC.

This clonotype was seen more than once but under ten times. J is TRBJ1-2 and V is TRBV6-1; maybe TRBD1 (6 bases). The CDR3 is 14 amino acids. From germline, CDR1 is MNHNS and CDR2 SASEGT. V lost 5 bases and J lost 1, with 11 bases in between. In DNA form, the CDR3 reads TGTGCCAGCAGTCGGGACACATATAACTATGGCTACACCTTC. This gives the protein CASSRDTYNYGYTF.

This clonotype was counted at least ten times. The chain uses TRBV12-3 or TRBV12-4 and TRBJ2-4; D is perhaps TRBD1 or TRBD2 (5 bases each). Trimming pared 2 bases from V and 10 bases from J, leaving 12 bases between. The CDR3 length is 13 residues. The CDR3 coding sequence is TGTGCCAGCAGTTTACCCCGAGGGGAGATTCAGTACTTC. Translated, it gives CASSLPRGEIQYF.

This rearrangement joins TRBV14 to TRBJ1-2; D unresolved. Germline V lookup: CDR1 SGHDN, CDR2 FVKESK. CDR3 length: 13 amino acids. V lost 1 base to trimming and J lost 8 bases, with 11 bases between them. The CDR3 DNA sequence: TGTGCCAGCAGCCAAGCCTTGTTCGGAGGCTACACCTTC. This encodes CASSQALFGGYTF.

This clonotype was detected ten times or more. The chain combines TRBV6-5 with TRBJ2-7; 12 bases are a match to TRBD2. CDR3 length: 17 residues. Germline V gives CDR1 MNHEY, CDR2 SVGAGI. V gave up 2 bases and J gave up 4 bases; unmatched junction bases: 9. CDR3 protein: CASSYGTSGRAIYEQYF. DNA for the CDR3: TGTGCCAGCAGTTACGGGACTAGCGGGCGGGCGATATACGAGCAGTACTTC.

In this sample, this clonotype turned up many times. The chain links TRBV29-1 to TRBJ2-3; 8 bases map to TRBD2. This CDR3 is 15 amino acids long. Looked up from germline, CDR1 is SQVTM and CDR2 is ANQGSEA. J gave up 1 base and V 6 bases, and 9 bases lay outside the gene matches. The CDR3 DNA sequence: TGCAGCGTCTCCCGGGGTAGCGGGGGCACAGATACGCAGTATTTT. It encodes CSVSRGSGGTDTQYF.

This chain uses TRBV6-1 with TRBJ1-2; 8 bases fit TRBD1. The CDR3 consists of 14 residues. CDR1 is MNHNS, CDR2 SASEGT, per germline. The ends lost 6 bases at V and 2 bases at J; junction bases unmatched: 5. CDR3 DNA: TGTGCCAGCAGCTCGGACAGGGCGAACTATGGCTACACCTTC. This translates into CASSSDRANYGYTF.

This clonotype has a handful of counts. V and J are TRBV10-3 and TRBJ1-5; a weak D match, TRBD1 (6 bases). CDR3 length: 14 residues. The V gene's germline CDR1 is ENHRY and CDR2 SYGVKD. V shed 2 bases and J shed 4 bases, with 9 bases lying between them. The CDR3 bases are TGTGCCATCAGTGAGGACAGGCGAAATCAGCCCCAGCATTTT. Translation gives CAISEDRRNQPQHF.

The chain has TRBV4-2 and TRBJ1-3; no definite D call. V was cut by 2 bases and J by 1 base, with 15 bases left in between. This CDR3 has 17 amino acids. Germline CDR1 and CDR2: LGHNA and YNFKEQ. The DNA of the CDR3 is TGTGCCAGCAGCCAAAACTCGGGCATGGCTTCTGGAAACACCATATATTTT. Amino acid sequence: CASSQNSGMASGNTIYF.

V gene TRBV14 combines with J gene TRBJ2-7; TRBD1 might be the D (6 bases). Germline V lookup: CDR1 SGHDN, CDR2 FVKESK. Trimming left V 0 bases short and J 2 bases short, with 11 bases between. The CDR3 has 15 amino acids. DNA for the CDR3: TGTGCCAGCAGCCAAGATTGGCACAGGGCCTACGAGCAGTACTTC. This sequence encodes CASSQDWHRAYEQYF.

In this sample, this clonotype turned up many times. J is TRBJ2-5 and V is TRBV11-2, with D perhaps TRBD1 (6 bases). The CDR3 is made up of 19 amino acids. Per the germline V gene, CDR1 is SGHAT and CDR2 is FQNNGV. Trimming removed 6 bases at V and 5 bases at J, with 31 bases between. The CDR3 region is CASRSTGSIVRSKAETQYF. In nucleotides, the CDR3 is TGTGCCAGCAGATCGACAGGCTCGATCGTTCGGTCAAAAGCGGAGACCCAGTACTTC.

This clonotype came up many times. This sequence joins TRBV18 and TRBJ1-5; D not resolved. The CDR3 covers 14 residues. The germline CDR1 and CDR2 sequences are KGHSH and LQKENI. Trimming left V 6 bases short and J 3 bases short, with 12 bases between. CDR3 sequence reads: CASSLDRTNQPQHF. The DNA for the CDR3 is TGTGCCAGCTCCCTGGACCGGACCAATCAGCCCCAGCATTTT.

This chain connects TRBV5-1 to TRBJ1-2, with D uncertain. Germline V gene data show CDR1 as SGHRS and CDR2 as YFSETQ. This CDR3 region has 14 residues. Trimming removed 0 bases from V and 8 bases from J, with 14 bases in between. The DNA of the CDR3 is TGCGCCAGCAGCTTGGCCCCCTCGTCGGACGGCTACACCTTC. Translated, it gives CASSLAPSSDGYTF.

J is TRBJ2-5 and V is TRBV12-3 or TRBV12-4; 14 bases agree with TRBD2. The CDR3 covers 19 residues. V lost 2 bases to trimming and J lost 0 bases; unmatched junction nucleotides: 8. CDR3 DNA: TGTGCCAGCAGTTTATGGCATGAGGGACTAGCGGGGGACCAAGAGACCCAGTACTTC. Translation gives CASSLWHEGLAGDQETQYF.

This clonotype was detected a few times. The rearrangement joins TRBV29-1 to TRBJ1-2; 10 positions agree with TRBD1. J gave up 8 bases and V 5 bases, and 5 bases lay outside the gene matches. CDR1 is SQVTM, CDR2 ANQGSEA, per germline. The CDR3 contains 12 residues. The CDR3 DNA reads TGCAGCGTTAGCGACAGGGGGCTCGGCTACACCTTC. Its translation: CSVSDRGLGYTF.

This clonotype appeared a few times. The V call is TRBV4-1, the J call TRBJ1-6; D gene ambiguous. This CDR3 contains 15 residues. Germline assignment: CDR1 MGHRA and CDR2 YSYEKL. V lost 1 base and J lost 7, with 11 bases in between. The CDR3 region has the DNA TGCGCCAGCAGCCAAGGTTCCGGGCAGAATTCACCCCTCCACTTT. It encodes CASSQGSGQNSPLHF.